This T cell receptor beta chain originates from a study of blood T cell repertoires in COVID-19. The table came from immunoSEQ multiplex PCR; TCRdb's copy has only in-frame clones and leaves some out. The table includes some 150,000 clones, 65% to 90% detected once. This CDR3 region has 16 residues. J was trimmed by 4 bases and V by 0 bases; bases with no gene match: 3. The V gene's germline CDR1 is MNHEY and CDR2 SMNVEV (reference sequence). This clonotype originated in a man in his 70s with acute or convalescent COVID-19. This chain connects TRBV27 to TRBJ1-2, with 12 bases fitting TRBD1. Specimen: peripheral blood. CDR3 loop: CASSLSGTGGTYGYTF. The CDR3 bases are TGTGCCAGCAGTTTATCGGGGACAGGGGGCACCTATGGCTACACCTTC.